The rows below give T cell receptor beta chains drawn from one sample of a study of shared clonotypes between healthy human individuals. TCRdb keeps only in-frame clones here, not all; method: immunoSEQ multiplex PCR. In the table there are approximately 720,000 clones, about 91% of which are singletons. The sequenced sample was naive CD8+ T cells sorted from blood. The receptors come from a man under 40 in good health. Both conserved end residues are part of each CDR3. The order of the fields is clone size, D gene, J gene, V gene, CDR3 DNA, CDR3 protein. D genes are given only for firm matches. Clone size is given for some rows only: seen once, a few or many times, or a class if the clone is expanded.

clone_size: NA
d_call: TRBD1
j_call: TRBJ2-2
v_call: TRBV4-1
cdr3_nt: TGCGCCAGCAGCTACGGGACAGGAGTGAACACCGGGGAGCTGTTTTTT
cdr3_aa: CASSYGTGVNTGELFF

clone_size: NA
d_call: TRBD1
j_call: TRBJ2-7
v_call: TRBV2
cdr3_nt: TGTGCCAGCATTCCAGGGGGTTTTTCCTACGAGCAGTACTTC
cdr3_aa: CASIPGGFSYEQYF

clone_size: few
d_call: NA
j_call: TRBJ1-1
v_call: TRBV27
cdr3_nt: TGTGCCAGCAGTTTAGCCGGGATCCAGAACACTGAAGCTTTCTTT
cdr3_aa: CASSLAGIQNTEAFF

clone_size: NA
d_call: NA
j_call: TRBJ1-1
v_call: TRBV11-2
cdr3_nt: TGTGCCAGCAGCTTTGCCAGGTACGGGAACACTGAAGCTTTCTTT
cdr3_aa: CASSFARYGNTEAFF

clone_size: NA
d_call: NA
j_call: TRBJ1-5
v_call: TRBV28
cdr3_nt: TGTGCCAGCAGACTGAAGACCTCCAATCAGCCCCAGCATTTT
cdr3_aa: CASRLKTSNQPQHF

clone_size: NA
d_call: NA
j_call: TRBJ2-2
v_call: TRBV19
cdr3_nt: TGTGCCAGTAGTATTGTCAGAGCCTCGGGCACCGGGGAGCTGTTTTTT
cdr3_aa: CASSIVRASGTGELFF

clone_size: NA
d_call: TRBD1
j_call: TRBJ2-3
v_call: TRBV5-1
cdr3_nt: TGCGCCAGCAGCGGGGGACAGGGGAGCACAGATACGCAGTATTTT
cdr3_aa: CASSGGQGSTDTQYF

clone_size: NA
d_call: NA
j_call: TRBJ2-5
v_call: TRBV27
cdr3_nt: TGTGCCAGCAGTTTAAACACGGGGGAGACCCAGTACTTC
cdr3_aa: CASSLNTGETQYF

clone_size: NA
d_call: TRBD1
j_call: TRBJ2-7
v_call: TRBV28
cdr3_nt: TGTGCCAGCAGAGGACAGGGGCGGAACGAGCAGTACTTC
cdr3_aa: CASRGQGRNEQYF

clone_size: NA
d_call: TRBD1
j_call: TRBJ1-3
v_call: TRBV6-5
cdr3_nt: TGTGCAGCGCAGGGGGGACAGGGGACTGGAAACACCATATATTTT
cdr3_aa: CAAQGGQGTGNTIYF

clone_size: NA
d_call: NA
j_call: TRBJ1-1
v_call: TRBV27
cdr3_nt: TGTGCCAGCAGTTTATCGATGGGGGTTACTGAAGCTTTCTTT
cdr3_aa: CASSLSMGVTEAFF

clone_size: NA
d_call: NA
j_call: TRBJ1-1
v_call: TRBV5-6
cdr3_nt: TGTGCCAGCAGCTTGGTCGCCGGGGAGGGCCACACTGAAGCTTTCTTT
cdr3_aa: CASSLVAGEGHTEAFF

clone_size: NA
d_call: NA
j_call: TRBJ2-1
v_call: TRBV28
cdr3_nt: TGTGCCAGCAGTTACAAGAACAATGAGCAGTTCTTC
cdr3_aa: CASSYKNNEQFF

clone_size: NA
d_call: NA
j_call: TRBJ2-2
v_call: TRBV5-6
cdr3_nt: TGTGCCAGCAGCTTCCCAAGCCAGGCCGCCGGGGAGCTGTTTTTT
cdr3_aa: CASSFPSQAAGELFF

clone_size: NA
d_call: NA
j_call: TRBJ2-7
v_call: TRBV5-4
cdr3_nt: TGTGCCAGCAGCTTGGACTATCGACCTTACGAGCAGTACTTC
cdr3_aa: CASSLDYRPYEQYF

clone_size: NA
d_call: NA
j_call: TRBJ2-7
v_call: TRBV5-4
cdr3_nt: TGTGCCAGCAGCTCGGAGACCCACCTCGAGCAGTACTTC
cdr3_aa: CASSSETHLEQYF

clone_size: NA
d_call: NA
j_call: TRBJ2-7
v_call: TRBV11-3
cdr3_nt: TGTGCCAGCAGCCCCGGGACCGAATCCTACGAGCAGTACTTC
cdr3_aa: CASSPGTESYEQYF

clone_size: NA
d_call: NA
j_call: TRBJ2-5
v_call: TRBV7-8
cdr3_nt: TGTGCCAGCAGCTTAGGTGGGGGGTTAGAAGAGACCCAGTACTTC
cdr3_aa: CASSLGGGLEETQYF

clone_size: NA
d_call: TRBD1
j_call: TRBJ1-1
v_call: TRBV27
cdr3_nt: TGTGCCAGCTCCAGGGGGGGGGCTTGGACTGAAGCTTTCTTT
cdr3_aa: CASSRGGAWTEAFF

clone_size: NA
d_call: TRBD2
j_call: TRBJ2-1
v_call: TRBV7-2
cdr3_nt: TGTGCCAGCAGCCGTCGACTAGCGGGCTACGACTACAATGAGCAGTTCTTC
cdr3_aa: CASSRRLAGYDYNEQFF

clone_size: NA
d_call: TRBD1
j_call: TRBJ2-7
v_call: TRBV7-9
cdr3_nt: TGTGCCAGCAGCTACCCGGAGACAGGGTTCCACGAGCAGTACTTC
cdr3_aa: CASSYPETGFHEQYF

clone_size: once
d_call: NA
j_call: TRBJ2-7
v_call: TRBV6-1
cdr3_nt: TGTGCCACCTGGGGGCAGGGGAGCGACGAGCAGTACTTC
cdr3_aa: CATWGQGSDEQYF

clone_size: NA
d_call: NA
j_call: TRBJ2-5
v_call: TRBV7-9
cdr3_nt: TGTGCCAGCAGCTTCGTAAGGGACAAGGGCCAAGAGACCCAGTACTTC
cdr3_aa: CASSFVRDKGQETQYF

clone_size: NA
d_call: NA
j_call: TRBJ2-7
v_call: TRBV14
cdr3_nt: TGTGCCAGCAGCCAAACGCGCGCGTTCTACGAGCAGTACTTC
cdr3_aa: CASSQTRAFYEQYF

clone_size: NA
d_call: NA
j_call: TRBJ2-7
v_call: TRBV19
cdr3_nt: TGTGCCAGTAGTATCCCAGGGACCTACGAGCAGTACTTC
cdr3_aa: CASSIPGTYEQYF

clone_size: NA
d_call: NA
j_call: TRBJ2-1
v_call: TRBV11-3
cdr3_nt: TGTGCCAGCAGCTTAGAGGTGGGGATAAGACCCTACAATGAGCAGTTCTTC
cdr3_aa: CASSLEVGIRPYNEQFF

clone_size: NA
d_call: TRBD1
j_call: TRBJ2-3
v_call: TRBV29-1
cdr3_nt: TGCAGCGTTGTTCCCCTCGGGACAGTTAGTGGCACAGATACGCAGTATTTT
cdr3_aa: CSVVPLGTVSGTDTQYF

clone_size: NA
d_call: TRBD2
j_call: TRBJ2-7
v_call: TRBV6-5
cdr3_nt: TGTGCCGCGAGACTAGCGGGAGAGGGCGAGCAGTACTTC
cdr3_aa: CAARLAGEGEQYF

clone_size: NA
d_call: NA
j_call: TRBJ1-3
v_call: TRBV5-6
cdr3_nt: TGTGCCAGCAGCCGGGCGGTTTGGTCCGGAAACACCATATATTTT
cdr3_aa: CASSRAVWSGNTIYF

clone_size: NA
d_call: NA
j_call: TRBJ2-2
v_call: TRBV6-6
cdr3_nt: TGTGCCAGCAGACTCCTTGCCGGGGAGCTGTTTTTT
cdr3_aa: CASRLLAGELFF

clone_size: NA
d_call: NA
j_call: TRBJ2-7
v_call: TRBV29-1
cdr3_nt: TGCAGCGTTGAAGATCTAGGAGGGCGCGAGCAGTACTTC
cdr3_aa: CSVEDLGGREQYF

clone_size: NA
d_call: NA
j_call: TRBJ2-1
v_call: TRBV20-1
cdr3_nt: TGCAGTGCTAGAGATGAGGCTAGCCCGTTCTTC
cdr3_aa: CSARDEASPFF

clone_size: NA
d_call: NA
j_call: TRBJ2-3
v_call: TRBV11-2
cdr3_nt: TGTGCCAGCAGCTTATACGGCGGGACCACTGGGGATACGCAGTATTTT
cdr3_aa: CASSLYGGTTGDTQYF

clone_size: NA
d_call: NA
j_call: TRBJ2-1
v_call: TRBV4-1
cdr3_nt: TGCGCCAGCAGCCACCCTACAGGGAGCTCCTACAATGAGCAGTTCTTC
cdr3_aa: CASSHPTGSSYNEQFF

clone_size: NA
d_call: NA
j_call: TRBJ1-1
v_call: TRBV29-1
cdr3_nt: TGCAGCGTTGAATCAGGGTTAGCCCAGGGGAACACTGAAGCTTTCTTT
cdr3_aa: CSVESGLAQGNTEAFF

clone_size: NA
d_call: TRBD2
j_call: TRBJ2-3
v_call: TRBV28
cdr3_nt: TGCGGGACGAGCGCGGCTAGCGGGGTCACAGATACGCAGTATTTT
cdr3_aa: CGTSAASGVTDTQYF

clone_size: NA
d_call: NA
j_call: TRBJ2-1
v_call: TRBV9
cdr3_nt: TGTGCCAGCAGCGTAGGAGGTGAGAGCTCCTACAATGAGCAGTTCTTC
cdr3_aa: CASSVGGESSYNEQFF

clone_size: NA
d_call: NA
j_call: TRBJ2-5
v_call: TRBV11-2
cdr3_nt: TGTGCCAGCAGCTACCTACTAGCTTTCCAAGAGACCCAGTACTTC
cdr3_aa: CASSYLLAFQETQYF

clone_size: NA
d_call: TRBD1
j_call: TRBJ2-6
v_call: TRBV7-9
cdr3_nt: TGTGCCAGCAGCCTAGGGACAGGGGGCGCCGACGTCCTGACTTTC
cdr3_aa: CASSLGTGGADVLTF

clone_size: NA
d_call: NA
j_call: TRBJ2-7
v_call: TRBV28
cdr3_nt: TGTGCCAGCAGTGGGACGGGGGCCTCCTACGAGCAGTACTTC
cdr3_aa: CASSGTGASYEQYF

clone_size: few
d_call: NA
j_call: TRBJ1-2
v_call: TRBV7-9
cdr3_nt: TGTGCCAGCAGCTCCCCACCTGGGACTCAATATGGCTACACCTTC
cdr3_aa: CASSSPPGTQYGYTF